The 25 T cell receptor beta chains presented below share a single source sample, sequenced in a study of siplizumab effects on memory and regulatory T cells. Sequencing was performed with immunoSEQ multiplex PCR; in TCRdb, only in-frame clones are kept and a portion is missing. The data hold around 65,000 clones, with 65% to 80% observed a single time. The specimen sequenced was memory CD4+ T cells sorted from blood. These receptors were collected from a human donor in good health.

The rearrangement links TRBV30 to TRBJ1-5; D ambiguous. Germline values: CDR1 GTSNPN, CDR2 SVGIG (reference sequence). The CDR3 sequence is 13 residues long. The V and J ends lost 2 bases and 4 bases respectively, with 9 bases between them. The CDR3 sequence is CAWSYGPNQPQHF. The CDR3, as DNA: TGTGCCTGGAGTTACGGGCCAAATCAGCCCCAGCATTTT.

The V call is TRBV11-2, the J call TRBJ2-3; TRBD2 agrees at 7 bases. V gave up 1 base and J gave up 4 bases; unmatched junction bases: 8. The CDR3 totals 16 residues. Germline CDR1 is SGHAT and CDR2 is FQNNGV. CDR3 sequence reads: CASSLVGGGAADTQYF. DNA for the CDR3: TGTGCCAGCAGCTTAGTGGGCGGGGGAGCGGCAGATACGCAGTATTTT.

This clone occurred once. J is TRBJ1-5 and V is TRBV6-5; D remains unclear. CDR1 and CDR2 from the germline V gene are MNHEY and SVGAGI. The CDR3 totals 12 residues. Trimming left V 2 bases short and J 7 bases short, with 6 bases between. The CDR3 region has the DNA TGTGCCAGCAGTTACGCTGGGCAGCCCCAGCATTTT. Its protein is CASSYAGQPQHF.

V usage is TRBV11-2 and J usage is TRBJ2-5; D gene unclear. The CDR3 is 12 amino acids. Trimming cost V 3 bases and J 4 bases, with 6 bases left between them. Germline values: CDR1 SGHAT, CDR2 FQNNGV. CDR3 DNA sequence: TGTGCCAGCAGCTTCCAGCGAGAGACCCAGTACTTC. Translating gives CASSFQRETQYF.

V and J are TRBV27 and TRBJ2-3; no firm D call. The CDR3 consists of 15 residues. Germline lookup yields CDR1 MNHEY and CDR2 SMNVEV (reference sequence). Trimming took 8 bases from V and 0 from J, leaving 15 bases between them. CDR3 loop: CASARAHPSTDTQYF. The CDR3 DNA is TGTGCCAGCGCCAGAGCTCACCCTAGCACAGATACGCAGTATTTT.

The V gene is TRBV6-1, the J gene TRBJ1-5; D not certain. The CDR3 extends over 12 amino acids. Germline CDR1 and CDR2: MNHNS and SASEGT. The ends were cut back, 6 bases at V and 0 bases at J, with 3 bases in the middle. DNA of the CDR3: TGTGCCAGCAGCGGTAGCAATCAGCCCCAGCATTTT. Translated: CASSGSNQPQHF.

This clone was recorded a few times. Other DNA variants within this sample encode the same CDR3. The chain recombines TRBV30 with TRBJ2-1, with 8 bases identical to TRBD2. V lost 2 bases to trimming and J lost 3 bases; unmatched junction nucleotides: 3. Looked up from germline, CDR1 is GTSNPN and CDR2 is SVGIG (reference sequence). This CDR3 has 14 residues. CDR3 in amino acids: CAWSRGGLYNEQFF. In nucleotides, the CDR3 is TGTGCCTGGAGTCGGGGGGGGCTCTACAATGAGCAGTTCTTC.

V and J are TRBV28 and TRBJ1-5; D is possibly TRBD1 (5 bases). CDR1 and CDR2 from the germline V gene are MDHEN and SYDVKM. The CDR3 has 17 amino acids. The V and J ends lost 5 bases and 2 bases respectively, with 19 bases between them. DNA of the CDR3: TGTGCCAGCAGTCCCCCAGAGGGGACCCAGGGCAATCAGCCCCAGCATTTT. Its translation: CASSPPEGTQGNQPQHF.

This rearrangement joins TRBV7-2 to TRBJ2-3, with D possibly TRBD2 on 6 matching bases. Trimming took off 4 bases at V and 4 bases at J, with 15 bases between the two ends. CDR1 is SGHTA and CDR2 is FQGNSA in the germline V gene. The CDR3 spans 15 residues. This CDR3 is CASSSRRGEPDTQYF. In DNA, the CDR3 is TGTGCCAGCAGCTCCCGGAGGGGCGAGCCAGATACGCAGTATTTT.

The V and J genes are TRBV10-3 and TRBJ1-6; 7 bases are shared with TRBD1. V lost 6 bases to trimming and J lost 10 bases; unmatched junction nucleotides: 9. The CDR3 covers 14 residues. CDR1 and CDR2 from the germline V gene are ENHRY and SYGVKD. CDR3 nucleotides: TGTGCCATCAGGGCCAATACAGGGGAATCACCCCTCCACTTT. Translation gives CAIRANTGESPLHF.

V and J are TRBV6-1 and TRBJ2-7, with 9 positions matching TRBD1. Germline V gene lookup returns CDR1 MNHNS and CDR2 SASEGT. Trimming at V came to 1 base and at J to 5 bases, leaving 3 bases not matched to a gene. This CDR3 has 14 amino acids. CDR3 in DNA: TGTGCCAGCAGTGAAGGGTACAGGGGGCACGAGCAGTACTTC. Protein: CASSEGYRGHEQYF.

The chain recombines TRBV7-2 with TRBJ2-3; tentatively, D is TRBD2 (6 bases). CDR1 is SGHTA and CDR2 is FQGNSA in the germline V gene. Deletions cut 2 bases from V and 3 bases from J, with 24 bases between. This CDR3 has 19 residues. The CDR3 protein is CASSLRDLGLFLATDTQYF. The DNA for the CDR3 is TGTGCCAGCAGCTTAAGGGATCTGGGACTTTTCCTCGCGACAGATACGCAGTATTTT.

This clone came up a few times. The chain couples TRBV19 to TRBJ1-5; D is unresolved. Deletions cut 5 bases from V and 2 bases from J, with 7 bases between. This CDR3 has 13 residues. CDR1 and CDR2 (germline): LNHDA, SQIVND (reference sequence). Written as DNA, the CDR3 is TGTGCCAGTAGTGAGAACCGCAATCAGCCCCAGCATTTT. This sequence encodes CASSENRNQPQHF.

The DNA of the CDR3 is TGTGCCAGCAGCCAGCCCGGGGGACGCTCCTACGAGCAGTACTTC. This translates into CASSQPGGRSYEQYF. V and J are TRBV4-2 and TRBJ2-7, with D perhaps matching TRBD2 (6 bases). The CDR3 spans 15 residues. V gave up 3 bases and J gave up 0 bases, with 12 bases separating them. Germline CDR1 is LGHNA and CDR2 is YNFKEQ.

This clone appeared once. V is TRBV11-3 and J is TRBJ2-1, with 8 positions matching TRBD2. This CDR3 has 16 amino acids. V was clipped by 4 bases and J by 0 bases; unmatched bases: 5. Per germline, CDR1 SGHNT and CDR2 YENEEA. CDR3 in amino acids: CASSSVAGSSYNEQFF. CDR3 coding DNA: TGTGCCAGCAGCTCTGTAGCGGGAAGCTCCTACAATGAGCAGTTCTTC.

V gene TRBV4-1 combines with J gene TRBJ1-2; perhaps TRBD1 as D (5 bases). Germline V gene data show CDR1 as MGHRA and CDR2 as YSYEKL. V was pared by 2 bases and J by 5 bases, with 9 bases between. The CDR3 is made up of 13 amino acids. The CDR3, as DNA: TGCGCCAGCAGCCAAACAGGACTTTATGGCTACACCTTC. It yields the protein CASSQTGLYGYTF.

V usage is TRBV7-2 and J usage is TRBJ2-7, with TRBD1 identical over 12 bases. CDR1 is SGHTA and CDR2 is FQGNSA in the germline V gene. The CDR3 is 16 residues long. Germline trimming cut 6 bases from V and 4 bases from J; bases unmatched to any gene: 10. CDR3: CASSPSGTGGRYEQYF. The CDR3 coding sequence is TGTGCCAGCAGTCCCTCGGGGACAGGGGGCCGATACGAGCAGTACTTC.

The DNA for the CDR3 is TGTGCCAGCAGTTTGACCCCGGGACAGCTCTCCTACAATGAGCAGTTCTTC. Protein: CASSLTPGQLSYNEQFF. The V call is TRBV27, the J call TRBJ2-1; TRBD1 matches 7 bases. Per germline, CDR1 MNHEY and CDR2 SMNVEV (reference sequence). The CDR3 length is 17 residues. The V and J ends lost 3 bases and 0 bases, in that order; junction bases with no gene match: 8.

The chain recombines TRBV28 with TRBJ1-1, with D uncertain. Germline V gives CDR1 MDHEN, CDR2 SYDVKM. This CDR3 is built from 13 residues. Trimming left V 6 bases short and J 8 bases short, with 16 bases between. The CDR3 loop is CASSLTAAVEAFF. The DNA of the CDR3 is TGTGCCAGCAGCTTGACCGCGGCAGTCGAAGCTTTCTTT.

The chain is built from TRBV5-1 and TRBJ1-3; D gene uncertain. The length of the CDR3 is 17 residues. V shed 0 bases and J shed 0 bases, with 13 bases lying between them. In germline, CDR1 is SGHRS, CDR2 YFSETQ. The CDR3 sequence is CASSLVPTQTSGNTIYF. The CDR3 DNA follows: TGCGCCAGCAGCTTGGTCCCAACACAAACCTCTGGAAACACCATATATTTT.

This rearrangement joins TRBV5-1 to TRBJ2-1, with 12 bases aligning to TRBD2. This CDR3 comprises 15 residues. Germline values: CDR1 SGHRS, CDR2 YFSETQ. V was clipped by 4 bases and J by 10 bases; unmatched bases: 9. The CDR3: CASSQTSGGPEEQFF. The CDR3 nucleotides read TGCGCCAGCAGCCAAACTAGCGGGGGGCCGGAAGAGCAGTTCTTC.

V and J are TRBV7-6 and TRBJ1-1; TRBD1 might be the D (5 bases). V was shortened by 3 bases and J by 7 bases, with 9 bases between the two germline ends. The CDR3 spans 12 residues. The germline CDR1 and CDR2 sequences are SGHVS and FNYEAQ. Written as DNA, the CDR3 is TGTGCCAGCAGCTTCTCGGGACGTGAAGCTTTCTTT. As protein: CASSFSGREAFF. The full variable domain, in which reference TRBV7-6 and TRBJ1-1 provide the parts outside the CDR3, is GAGVSQSPRYKVTKRGQDVALRCDPISGHVSLYWYRQALGQGPEFLTYFNYEAQQDKSGLPNDRFSAERPEGSISTLTIQRTEQRDSAMYRCASSFSGREAFFGQGTRLTVV.

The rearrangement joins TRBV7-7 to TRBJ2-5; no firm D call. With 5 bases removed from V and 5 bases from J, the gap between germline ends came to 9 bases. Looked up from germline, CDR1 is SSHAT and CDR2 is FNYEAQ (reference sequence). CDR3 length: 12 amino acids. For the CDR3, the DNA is TGTGCCAGCAGCCTCATAGGGGAGACCCAGTACTTC. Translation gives CASSLIGETQYF.

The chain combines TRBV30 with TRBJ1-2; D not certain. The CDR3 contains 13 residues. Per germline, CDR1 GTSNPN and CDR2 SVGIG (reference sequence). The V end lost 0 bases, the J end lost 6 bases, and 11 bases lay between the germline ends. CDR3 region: CAWSVPGRDGYTF. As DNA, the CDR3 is TGTGCCTGGAGTGTACCGGGGAGGGATGGCTACACCTTC.

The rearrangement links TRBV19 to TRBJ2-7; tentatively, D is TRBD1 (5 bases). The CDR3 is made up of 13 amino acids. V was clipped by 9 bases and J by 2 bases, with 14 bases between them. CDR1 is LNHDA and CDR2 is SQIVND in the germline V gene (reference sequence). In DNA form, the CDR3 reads TGTGCCAGCCAACTACAGGAGACCTACGAGCAGTACTTC. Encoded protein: CASQLQETYEQYF.